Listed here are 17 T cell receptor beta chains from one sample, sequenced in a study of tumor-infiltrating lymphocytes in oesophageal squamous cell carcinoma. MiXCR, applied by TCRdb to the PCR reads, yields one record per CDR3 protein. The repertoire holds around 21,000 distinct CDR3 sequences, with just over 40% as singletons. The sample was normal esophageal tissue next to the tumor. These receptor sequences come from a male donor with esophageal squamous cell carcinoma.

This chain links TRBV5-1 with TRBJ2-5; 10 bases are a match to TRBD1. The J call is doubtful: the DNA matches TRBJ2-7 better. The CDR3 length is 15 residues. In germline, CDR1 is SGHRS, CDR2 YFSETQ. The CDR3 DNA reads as TGCGCCAGCAGCATAGGGACAGGGGCAACCTACGAGCAGTACTTC. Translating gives CASSIGTGATYEQYF.

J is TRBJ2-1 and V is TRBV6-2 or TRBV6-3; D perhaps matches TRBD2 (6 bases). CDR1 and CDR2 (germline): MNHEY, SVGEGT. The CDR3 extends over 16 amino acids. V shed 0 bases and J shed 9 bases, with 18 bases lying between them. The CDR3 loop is CASSYSEGRSLFEQFF. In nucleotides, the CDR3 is TGTGCCAGCAGTTACTCGGAGGGCCGATCGTTGTTTGAGCAGTTCTTC.

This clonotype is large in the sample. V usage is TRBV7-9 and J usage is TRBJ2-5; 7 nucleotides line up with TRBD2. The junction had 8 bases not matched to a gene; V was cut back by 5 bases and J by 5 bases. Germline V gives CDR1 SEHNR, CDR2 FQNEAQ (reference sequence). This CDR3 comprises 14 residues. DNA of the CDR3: TGTGCCAGCAGCCCCCCTTGGGGAGGGGAGACCCAGTACTTC. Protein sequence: CASSPPWGGETQYF.

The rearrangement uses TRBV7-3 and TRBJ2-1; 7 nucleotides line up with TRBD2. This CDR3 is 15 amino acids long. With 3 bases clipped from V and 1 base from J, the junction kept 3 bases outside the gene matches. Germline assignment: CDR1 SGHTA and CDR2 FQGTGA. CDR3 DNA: TGTGCCAGCAGCTTGGGAGGGACTTCCTACAATGAGCAGTTCTTC. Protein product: CASSLGGTSYNEQFF.

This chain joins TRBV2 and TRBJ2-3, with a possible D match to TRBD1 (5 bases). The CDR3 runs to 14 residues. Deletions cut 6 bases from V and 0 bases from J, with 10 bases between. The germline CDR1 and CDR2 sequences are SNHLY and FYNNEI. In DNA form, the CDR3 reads TGTGCCAGCAGCAGGACATCTAGCACAGATACGCAGTATTTT. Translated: CASSRTSSTDTQYF. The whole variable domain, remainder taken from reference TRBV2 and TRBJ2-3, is EPEVTQTPSHQVTQMGQEVILRCVPISNHLYFYWYRQILGQKVEFLVSFYNNEISEKSEIFDDQFSVERPDGSNFTLKIRSTKLEDSAMYFCASSRTSSTDTQYFGPGTRLTVL.

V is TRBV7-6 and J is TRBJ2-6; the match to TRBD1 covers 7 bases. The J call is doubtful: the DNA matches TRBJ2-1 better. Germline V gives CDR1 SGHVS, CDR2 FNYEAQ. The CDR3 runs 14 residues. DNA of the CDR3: TGTGCCAGCAGCTTTGGGACAGCCCGCCGGGAGCAGTTCTTC. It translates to CASSFGTARREQFF.

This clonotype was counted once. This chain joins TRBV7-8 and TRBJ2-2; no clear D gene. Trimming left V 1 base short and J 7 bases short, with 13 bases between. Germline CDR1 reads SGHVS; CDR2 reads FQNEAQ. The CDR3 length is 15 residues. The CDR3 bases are TGTGCCAGCAGCTTAGTGGTCCCGGGTCTCGGGGAGCTGTTTTTT. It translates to CASSLVVPGLGELFF.

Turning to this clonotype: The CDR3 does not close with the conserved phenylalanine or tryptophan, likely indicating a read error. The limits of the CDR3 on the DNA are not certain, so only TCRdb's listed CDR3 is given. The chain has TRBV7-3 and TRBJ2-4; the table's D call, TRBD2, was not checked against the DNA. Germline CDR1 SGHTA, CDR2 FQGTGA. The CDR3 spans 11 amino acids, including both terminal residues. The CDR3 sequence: CASSGLAGGNT.

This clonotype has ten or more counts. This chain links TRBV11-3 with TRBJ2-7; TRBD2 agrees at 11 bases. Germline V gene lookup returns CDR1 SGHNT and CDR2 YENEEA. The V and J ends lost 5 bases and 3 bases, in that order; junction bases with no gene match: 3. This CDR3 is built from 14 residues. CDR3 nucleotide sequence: TGTGCCAGCAGCCCAGGACTAGCGGGCTACGAGCAGTACTTC. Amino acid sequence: CASSPGLAGYEQYF.

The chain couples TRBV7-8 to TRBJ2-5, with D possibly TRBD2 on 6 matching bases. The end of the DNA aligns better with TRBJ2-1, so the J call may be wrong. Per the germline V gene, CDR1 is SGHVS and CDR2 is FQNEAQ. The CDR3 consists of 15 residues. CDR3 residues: CASTTTGESVNEQFF. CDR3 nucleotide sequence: TGTGCCAGCACCACGACGGGGGAAAGTGTCAATGAGCAGTTCTTC.

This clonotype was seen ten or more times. The CDR3 bases are TGTGCCAGCAGTGAGGACAGGGGGCAAGTAGCTTTCTTT. As protein: CASSEDRGQVAFF. The J gene is TRBJ1-1, the V gene TRBV12-3 or TRBV12-4; TRBD1 aligns across 11 bases. The V segment lost 5 bases and the J segment 10 bases; nucleotides outside the gene matches: 6. This CDR3 region has 13 residues.

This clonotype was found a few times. CDR3 residues: CASSVTSGITYNEQFF. CDR3 nucleotide sequence: TGCGCCAGCAGCGTCACTAGCGGGATTACCTACAATGAGCAGTTCTTC. The chain links TRBV5-1 to TRBJ2-1; 10 positions agree with TRBD2. The germline gives CDR1 SGHRS, CDR2 YFSETQ. J gave up 2 bases and V 4 bases, and 6 bases lay outside the gene matches. This CDR3 spans 16 amino acids.

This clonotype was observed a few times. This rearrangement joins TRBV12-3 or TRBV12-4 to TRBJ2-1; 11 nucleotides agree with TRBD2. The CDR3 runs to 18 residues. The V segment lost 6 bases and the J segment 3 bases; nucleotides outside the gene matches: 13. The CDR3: CASSSLGASGRYYNEQFF. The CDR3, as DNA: TGTGCCAGCAGCTCTTTGGGGGCTAGCGGGAGGTACTACAATGAGCAGTTCTTC.

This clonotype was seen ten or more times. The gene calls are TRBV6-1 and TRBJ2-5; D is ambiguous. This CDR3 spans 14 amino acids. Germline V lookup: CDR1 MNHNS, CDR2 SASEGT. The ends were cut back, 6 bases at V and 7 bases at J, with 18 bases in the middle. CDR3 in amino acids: CASRIPRDPGTQYF. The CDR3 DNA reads TGTGCCAGCAGGATCCCCCGCGACCCGGGGACCCAGTACTTC.

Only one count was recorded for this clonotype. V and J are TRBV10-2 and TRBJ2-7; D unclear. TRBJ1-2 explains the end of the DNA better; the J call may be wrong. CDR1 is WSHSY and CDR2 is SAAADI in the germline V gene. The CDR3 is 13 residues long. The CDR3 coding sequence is TGCGCCAGCAGCCCCGGACCGCGCTATGGCTACACCTTC. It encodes CASSPGPRYGYTF.

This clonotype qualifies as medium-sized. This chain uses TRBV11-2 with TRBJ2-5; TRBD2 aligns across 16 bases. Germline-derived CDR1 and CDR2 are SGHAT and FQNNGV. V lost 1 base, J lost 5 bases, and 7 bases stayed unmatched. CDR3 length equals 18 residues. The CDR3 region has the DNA TGTGCCAGCAGCTTAGCCATCCCGGGACTAGCGGGGGGGGAGACCCAGTACTTC. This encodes CASSLAIPGLAGGETQYF.

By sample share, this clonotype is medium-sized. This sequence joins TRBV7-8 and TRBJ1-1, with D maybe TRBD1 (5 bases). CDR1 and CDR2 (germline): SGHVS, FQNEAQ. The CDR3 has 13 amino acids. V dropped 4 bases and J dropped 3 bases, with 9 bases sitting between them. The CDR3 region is CASSYGRDTEAFF. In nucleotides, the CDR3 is TGTGCCAGCAGCTACGGCAGGGACACTGAAGCTTTCTTT. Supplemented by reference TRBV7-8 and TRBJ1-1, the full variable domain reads GAGVSQSPRYKVAKRGQDVALRCDPISGHVSLFWYQQALGQGPEFLTYFQNEAQLDKSGLPSDRFFAERPEGSVSTLKIQRTQQEDSAVYLCASSYGRDTEAFFGQGTRLTVV.